Each of the 13 T cell receptor beta chains below was sequenced from the same sample in a study of T cells in Graves' hyperthyroidism and ophthalmopathy. What was amplified from RNA transcripts were TCR beta CDR3 regions. The primer set for the first-round RT-PCR of the TCR CDR3 was HTBI. MiXCR was run by TCRdb on the multiplex PCR reads, yielding one entry per CDR3 protein. The table records 600,000 to 650,000 distinct CDR3 sequences, roughly 20% of them present only once. The sequenced material came from blood. These receptors all come from a man younger than 45 with Graves' ophthalmopathy.

The chain links TRBV27 to TRBJ1-6, with 7 bases fitting TRBD1. The germline CDR1 and CDR2 sequences are MNHEY and SMNVEV (reference sequence). V shed 4 bases, J shed 8 bases, and the junction held 11 bases outside the gene matches. This CDR3 region has 16 residues. The CDR3 DNA reads TGTGCCAGCAGTTCAACAGGGGAAACGAAGGATTCACCCCTCCACTTT. This codes for CASSSTGETKDSPLHF.

J is TRBJ2-3 and V is TRBV13, with a tentative D call TRBD2 (6 bases). The germline V gene has CDR1 PRHDT and CDR2 FYEKMQ (reference sequence). The CDR3 runs 15 residues. The V end lost 5 bases, the J end lost 2 bases, and 14 bases lay between the germline ends. The CDR3 nucleotides read TGTGCCAGCAGCAAATCGGAGGGCCTCACAGATACGCAGTATTTT. Its protein is CASSKSEGLTDTQYF.

In its sample, this clonotype was seen many times. The chain uses TRBV2 and TRBJ1-6; D gene uncertain. CDR1 is SNHLY, CDR2 FYNNEI, per germline. This CDR3 region has 15 residues. Deletions cut 6 bases from V and 0 bases from J, with 9 bases between. CDR3 in DNA: TGTGCCAGCAGGGATCTGAGCTCCTATAATTCACCCCTCCACTTT. Its translation: CASRDLSSYNSPLHF.

This clonotype came up a few times. The V call is TRBV7-2, the J call TRBJ2-4; 9 nucleotides align to TRBD1. V dropped 5 bases and J dropped 2; count of bases not matched to a gene: 7. Germline lookup yields CDR1 SGHTA and CDR2 FQGNSA. The length of the CDR3 is 16 residues. The CDR3 coding sequence is TGTGCCAGCAGCACACAGGGGGCTGTGACCAAAAACATTCAGTACTTC. This translates into CASSTQGAVTKNIQYF.

This clonotype was observed many times. The chain employs TRBV12-3 or TRBV12-4 and TRBJ1-1; TRBD1 might be the D (5 bases). The CDR3 extends over 16 amino acids. Trimming removed 0 bases from V and 0 bases from J, with 11 bases in between. CDR3 in amino acids: CASSLAQGRMNTEAFF. CDR3 nucleotide sequence: TGTGCCAGCAGTTTAGCGCAGGGAAGGATGAACACTGAAGCTTTCTTT.

The rearrangement joins TRBV20-1 to TRBJ1-1; 8 bases are a match to TRBD1. CDR1 DFQATT and CDR2 SNEGSKA come from the germline V gene (reference sequence). CDR3 length equals 12 residues. The V and J ends lost 1 base and 7 bases, in that order; junction bases with no gene match: 2. This chain's CDR3 is CSARGTGLEAFF. For the CDR3, the DNA is TGCAGTGCTAGAGGGACAGGGCTTGAAGCTTTCTTT.

This clonotype was detected ten times or more. The V gene is TRBV27, the J gene TRBJ1-1, with TRBD1 as a possible D gene (5 bases). Germline-derived CDR1 and CDR2 are MNHEY and SMNVEV (reference sequence). Trimming cost V 2 bases and J 1 base, with 11 bases left between them. The CDR3 is 15 residues long. CDR3 region: CASSLRFGGNTEAFF. Written as DNA, the CDR3 is TGTGCCAGCAGTTTACGCTTCGGGGGGAACACTGAAGCTTTCTTT.

This rearrangement joins TRBV7-9 to TRBJ2-4, with D possibly matching TRBD2 (5 bases). This CDR3 has 13 residues. CDR1 is SEHNR, CDR2 FQNEAQ, per germline (reference sequence). V was trimmed by 7 bases and J by 7 bases, leaving 14 bases between them. The CDR3 bases are TGTGCCAGCACTTGGGGAAGGGAGAACATTCAGTACTTC. Amino acid sequence: CASTWGRENIQYF.

This clonotype was counted only a few times. The rearrangement links TRBV9 to TRBJ2-5; 7 nucleotides line up with TRBD2. The CDR3 spans 16 residues. Trimming removed 4 bases from V and 2 bases from J; junction bases left unmatched: 11. Germline V gene sequence: CDR1 SGDLS, CDR2 YYNGEE. The CDR3 sequence: CASSLSPASGQETQYF. Written as DNA, the CDR3 is TGTGCCAGCAGCCTGAGCCCCGCTAGCGGACAAGAGACCCAGTACTTC. Looking up the rest from reference TRBV9 and TRBJ2-5 gives the full variable domain: DSGVTQTPKHLITATGQRVTLRCSPRSGDLSVYWYQQSLDQGLQFLIQYYNGEERAKGNILERFSAQQFPDLHSELNLSSLELGDSALYFCASSLSPASGQETQYFGPGTRLLVL.

The chain couples TRBV18 to TRBJ2-3; D is undetermined. Germline CDR1 KGHSH, CDR2 LQKENI. The CDR3 consists of 16 residues. Trimming shortened V by 3 bases and J by 0 bases, and 13 bases separated the two germline ends. CDR3 protein: CASSPVRASSTDTQYF. As DNA, the CDR3 is TGTGCCAGCTCACCTGTACGGGCTTCTAGCACAGATACGCAGTATTTT.

The V and J genes are TRBV6-1 and TRBJ2-2; no definite D call. This CDR3 has 13 amino acids. Between the trimmed V and J ends, which lost 6 bases and 4 bases, there was a span of 9 bases. Germline-derived CDR1 and CDR2 are MNHNS and SASEGT. CDR3: CASRVRLTGELFF. CDR3 DNA: TGTGCCAGCAGAGTCAGACTCACCGGGGAGCTGTTTTTT.

Points on this clonotype: One base away lies a much larger clone, so this may be a sequencing read error. V gene TRBV5-1 combines with J gene TRBJ2-1, with D possibly matching TRBD2 (5 bases). Trimming removed 0 bases from V and 2 bases from J, with 12 bases in between. Per germline, CDR1 SGHRS and CDR2 YFSETQ. The CDR3 has 16 amino acids. The CDR3 here is CASSLARLAPYNEQFF. The CDR3, as DNA: TGCGCCAGCAGCTTGGCTCGCCTAGCCCCCTACAATGAGCAGTTCTTC.

For this clonotype: Germline is not matched at one junction end, which may reflect a read error. The chain uses TRBV11-1 and TRBJ1-2, with 8 bases identical to TRBD1. CDR3 length: 16 residues. Per the germline V gene, CDR1 is SGHAT and CDR2 is FQDESV (reference sequence). CDR3 in DNA: TGCGCCAGCAGCCAACTTATACAGGGGGATCGGGGTGGCTACACCTTC. Translated: CASSQLIQGDRGGYTF.